This TCR beta chain was identified during a study of blood T cell repertoires in COVID-19. Germline assignment: CDR1 SGDLS and CDR2 YYNGEE. V dropped 0 bases and J dropped 4; count of bases not matched to a gene: 8. The CDR3 runs 16 residues. Original data processing: Reference gene primer amplification gave nucleated cell count estimates. The assay was immunoSEQ multiplex PCR, and TCRdb's table has in-frame clones only and misses some. From that table come the V and J calls and clone size; the DNA was used to work out D and trimming. The data contain over 80,000 clones, roughly 88% of them singletons.

This clonotype was obtained from a man aged 65 to 79 with acute or convalescent COVID-19. The chain combines TRBV9 with TRBJ1-1, with 8 bases identical to TRBD1. The sequenced sample was peripheral blood. The CDR3 here is CASSVEATGGLTEAFF. CDR3 nucleotides: TGTGCCAGCAGCGTAGAGGCAACAGGGGGTCTCACTGAAGCTTTCTTT.